The sequence of this T cell receptor beta chain was determined in a study of Graves' ophthalmopathy and Graves' hyperthyroidism. Study background: The collection of peripheral blood took place at initial diagnosis, before any treatment. Study-wide results and caveats: Blood also held most thyroid clonotypes expanded above 0.001 frequency.

Amplified material comprised TCR beta CDR3 regions derived from RNA transcripts. HTBI-primed RT-PCR formed the first round, and a multiplex PCR formed the second. TCRdb re-called the multiplex PCR reads through MiXCR, storing one row per CDR3 protein. In the table there are hundreds of thousands of distinct CDR3 sequences, around 21% of which are singletons. Turning to this clonotype: Its antigen is currently unknown. A read error may account for a junction end that differs from germline.

The CDR3 loop spans 12 amino acids. The authors enrolled newly diagnosed hyperthyroidism patients aged 18 to 65 with under 2 months' duration. From fresh peripheral blood, 10 ml in volume, the PBMCs were obtained. The rearrangement joins TRBV12-3 or TRBV12-4 to TRBJ2-7; D possibly uses TRBD1 or TRBD2 (7 bases each). This TCR was recovered from a woman aged 18-29 years with stable Graves' hyperthyroidism. Specimen: peripheral blood. The CDR3 loop reads CASGDSSYEQYF. The DNA of the CDR3 is TGCGCCAGCGGGGACAGTTCCTACGAGCAGTACTTC.